This TCR beta chain stems from a study of blood T cells in healthy people across ages. Whole-study results and caveats: Investigators treated diversity estimates from one million T cells as underestimates.

Primed by a sample-barcoded 5' primer and a J-beta primer mix, a second PCR proceeded for about 6 to 12 cycles. TCRdb itself ran the 5' RACE reads through MiXCR, one entry per CDR3 protein. The table includes about a million distinct CDR3 sequences, roughly 51% detected once. The CDR3 sequence is 16 residues long. The ends were cut back, 4 bases at V and 2 bases at J, with 16 bases in the middle. Germline V gene data show CDR1 as LGHNA and CDR2 as YNFKEQ. As regards this clonotype: Its antigen is not identified.

J is TRBJ2-3 and V is TRBV4-2, with a weak D call TRBD2 (6 bases). This receptor was obtained from a woman aged 60-70 years in good health. Sequencing was done on a sample of blood. The CDR3 region has the DNA TGTGCCAGCAGCCCAAGCGGTAGCGGCTCCACAGATACGCAGTATTTT. Translated, it gives CASSPSGSGSTDTQYF.